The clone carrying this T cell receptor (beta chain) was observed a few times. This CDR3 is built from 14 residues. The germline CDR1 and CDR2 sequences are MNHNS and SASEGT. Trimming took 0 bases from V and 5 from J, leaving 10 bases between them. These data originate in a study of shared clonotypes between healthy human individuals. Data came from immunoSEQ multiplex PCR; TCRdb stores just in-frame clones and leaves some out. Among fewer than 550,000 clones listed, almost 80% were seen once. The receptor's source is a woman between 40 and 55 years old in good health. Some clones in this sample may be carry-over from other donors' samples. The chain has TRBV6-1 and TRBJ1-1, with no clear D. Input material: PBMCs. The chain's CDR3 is CASSEAARVTEAFF. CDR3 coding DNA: TGTGCCAGCAGTGAAGCGGCGCGGGTGACTGAAGCTTTCTTT.